This T cell receptor beta chain was identified during a study of cytomegalovirus exposure and HLA in healthy donors. Broader study findings: Three CMV-associated chains proved CMV antigen-specific in vitro.

PCR amplification relied on 60 Vbeta primers (plus 13 Jbeta primers). The assay was immunoSEQ multiplex PCR, and TCRdb's table has in-frame clones only and misses some. Among 140,000 to 150,000 clones listed, about four fifths were seen once. CDR1 and CDR2 (germline): LNHDA, SQIVND (reference sequence). The CDR3 extends over 14 amino acids. The table lists this clone with a few counts. Its cognate antigen is unknown. This chain uses TRBV19 with TRBJ2-2; perhaps TRBD2 as D (6 bases). Sequenced: PBMCs. This TCR was recovered from a man aged 35 to 55 in good health and CMV-seronegative. In DNA form, the CDR3 reads TGTGTCACCGGGTCCGGGGGACACACCGGGGAGCTGTTTTTT. It yields the protein CVTGSGGHTGELFF.